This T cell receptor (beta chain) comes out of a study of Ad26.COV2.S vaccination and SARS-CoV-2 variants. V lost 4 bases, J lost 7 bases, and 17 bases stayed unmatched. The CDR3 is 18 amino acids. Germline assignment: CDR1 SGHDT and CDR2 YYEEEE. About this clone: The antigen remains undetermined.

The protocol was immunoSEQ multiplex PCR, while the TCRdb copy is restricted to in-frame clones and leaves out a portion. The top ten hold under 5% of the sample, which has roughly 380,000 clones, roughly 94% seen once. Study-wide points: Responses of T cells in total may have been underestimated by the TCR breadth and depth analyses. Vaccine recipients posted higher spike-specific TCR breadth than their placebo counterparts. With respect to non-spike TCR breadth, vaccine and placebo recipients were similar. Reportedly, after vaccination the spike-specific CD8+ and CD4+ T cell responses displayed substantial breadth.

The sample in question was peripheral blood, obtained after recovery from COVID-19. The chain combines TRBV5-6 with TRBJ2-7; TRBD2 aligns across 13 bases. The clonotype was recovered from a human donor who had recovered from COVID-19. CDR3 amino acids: CASSPGLAGSRTAREQYF. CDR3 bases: TGTGCCAGCAGCCCGGGACTAGCGGGGTCTCGGACGGCGCGTGAGCAGTACTTC.